This T cell receptor (beta chain) is from a study of cytomegalovirus exposure and HLA in healthy donors. Study results and limitations: Associated with cytomegalovirus, according to the listing, were fewer than 200 TCR beta chains.

As to this clone: Its specificity is unknown.

Trimming took 4 bases from V and 2 from J, leaving 8 bases between them. This CDR3 contains 13 residues. CDR1 and CDR2 from the germline V gene are SEHNR and FQNEAQ (reference sequence). Primers: 60 Vbeta forward and 13 Jbeta reverse. Generated by immunoSEQ multiplex PCR, the TCRdb table keeps only in-frame clones and is missing some. This table holds some 160,000 clones, around 77% found once. The genes are TRBV7-9 and TRBJ1-2; D is unresolved. This TCR was sampled from a man aged 40-55 years in good health and CMV-seronegative. Sequences were obtained from PBMCs. CDR3 DNA sequence: TGTGCCAGCAGCTCGTCTCGGAACTATGGCTACACCTTC. It yields the protein CASSSSRNYGYTF.